The clone carrying this T cell receptor (beta chain) was recorded once. The record originates from a study of T cell changes during pregnancy in multiple sclerosis. The CDR3 contains 15 residues. Germline V gives CDR1 SNHLY, CDR2 FYNNEI. V was pared by 1 base and J by 3 bases, with 10 bases between. Measured with immunoSEQ multiplex PCR; TCRdb has only the in-frame clones, and not every one. The sample lists roughly 58,000 clones, roughly nine tenths occurring once. The sequence was collected from a female donor with multiple sclerosis, enrolled in a pregnancy study. J is TRBJ1-5 and V is TRBV2; maybe TRBD1 (6 bases). The specimen comprised CD8+ T cells from peripheral blood mononuclear cells, sampled before pregnancy. Here the CDR3 reads CASSEGGQLNQPQHF. The CDR3 coding sequence is TGTGCCAGCAGTGAAGGCGGACAGCTCAATCAGCCCCAGCATTTT. Full variable domain (rest looked up from reference TRBV2 and TRBJ1-5): EPEVTQTPSHQVTQMGQEVILRCVPISNHLYFYWYRQILGQKVEFLVSFYNNEISEKSEIFDDQFSVERPDGSNFTLKIRSTKLEDSAMYFCASSEGGQLNQPQHFGDGTRLSIL.